The T cell receptor (beta chain) described here comes from a study of blood T cell repertoires in COVID-19. In the study overall: Sites across the United States, Italy and Spain contributed samples from acute and convalescent COVID-19. In each case, the material was cDNA or gDNA derived from T cells, B-cell-depleted T cells, or PBMCs.

Authors' analysis steps: Cell counts per sample came from amplifying reference gene primers. Here immunoSEQ multiplex PCR was the method, and the copy in TCRdb shows in-frame clones only, minus some. V and J calls and clone size are those listed in that table; D and trimming were worked out from the DNA. The repertoire holds some 87,000 clones, with about 87% as singletons. V gave up 3 bases and J gave up 1 base, with 15 bases separating them. The CDR3 contains 16 residues. CDR1 LNHDA and CDR2 SQIVND come from the germline V gene (reference sequence). The clonotype was recovered from a human donor in a cohort sampled during active COVID-19. The sample consisted of peripheral blood. This sequence joins TRBV19 and TRBJ1-1, with D tentatively TRBD1 (6 bases). The CDR3 spells CASSIDGGLRNTEAFF. CDR3 sequence (DNA): TGTGCCAGTAGTATTGACGGGGGGCTAAGGAACACTGAAGCTTTCTTT.